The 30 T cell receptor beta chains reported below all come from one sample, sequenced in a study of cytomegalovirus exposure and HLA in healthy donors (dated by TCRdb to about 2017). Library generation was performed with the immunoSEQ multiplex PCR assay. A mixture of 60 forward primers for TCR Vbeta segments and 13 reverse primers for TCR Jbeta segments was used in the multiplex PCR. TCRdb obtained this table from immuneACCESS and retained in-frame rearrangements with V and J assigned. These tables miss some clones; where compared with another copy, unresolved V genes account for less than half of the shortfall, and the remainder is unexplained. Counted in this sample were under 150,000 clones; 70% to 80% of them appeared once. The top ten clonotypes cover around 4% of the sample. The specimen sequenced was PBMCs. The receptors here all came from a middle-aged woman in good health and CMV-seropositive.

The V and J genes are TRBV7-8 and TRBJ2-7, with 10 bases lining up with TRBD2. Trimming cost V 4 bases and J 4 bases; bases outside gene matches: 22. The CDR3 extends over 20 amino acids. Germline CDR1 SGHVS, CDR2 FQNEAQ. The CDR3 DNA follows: TGTGCCAGCAGCTCTAGAGGGGTAGCGGGAGGCCCAAGCCCAGATTACGAGCAGTACTTC. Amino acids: CASSSRGVAGGPSPDYEQYF.

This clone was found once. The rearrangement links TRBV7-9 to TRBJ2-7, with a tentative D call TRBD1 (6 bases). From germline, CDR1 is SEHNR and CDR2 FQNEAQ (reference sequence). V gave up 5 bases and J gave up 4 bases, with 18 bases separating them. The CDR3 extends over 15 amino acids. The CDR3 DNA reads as TGTGCCAGCAGCCCTGTCCAGGGGCCTGTATACGAGCAGTACTTC. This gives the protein CASSPVQGPVYEQYF.

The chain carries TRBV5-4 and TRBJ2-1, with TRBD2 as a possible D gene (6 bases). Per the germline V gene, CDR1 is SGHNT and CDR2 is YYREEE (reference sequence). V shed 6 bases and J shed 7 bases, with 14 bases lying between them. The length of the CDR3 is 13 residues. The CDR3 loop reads CASIVDAGNEQFF. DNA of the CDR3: TGTGCCAGCATCGTAGACGCGGGGAATGAGCAGTTCTTC.

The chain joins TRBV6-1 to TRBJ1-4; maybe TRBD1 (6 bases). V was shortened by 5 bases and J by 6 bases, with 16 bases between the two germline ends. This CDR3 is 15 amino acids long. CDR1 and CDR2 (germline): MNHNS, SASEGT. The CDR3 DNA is TGTGCCAGCAGTCCTAACAGGGCGAATCATGAAAAACTGTTTTTT. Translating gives CASSPNRANHEKLFF.

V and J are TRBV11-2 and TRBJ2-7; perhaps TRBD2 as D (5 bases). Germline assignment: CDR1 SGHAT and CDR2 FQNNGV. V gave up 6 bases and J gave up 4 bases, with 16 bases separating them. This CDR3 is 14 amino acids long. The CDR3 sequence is CASSRSLREYEQYF. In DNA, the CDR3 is TGTGCCAGCAGTCGTTCTTTGAGGGAGTACGAGCAGTACTTC. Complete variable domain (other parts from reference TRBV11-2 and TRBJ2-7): EAGVAQSPRYKIIEKRQSVAFWCNPISGHATLYWYQQILGQGPKLLIQFQNNGVVDDSQLPKDRFSAERLKGVDSTLKIQPAKLEDSAVYLCASSRSLREYEQYFGPGTRLTVT.

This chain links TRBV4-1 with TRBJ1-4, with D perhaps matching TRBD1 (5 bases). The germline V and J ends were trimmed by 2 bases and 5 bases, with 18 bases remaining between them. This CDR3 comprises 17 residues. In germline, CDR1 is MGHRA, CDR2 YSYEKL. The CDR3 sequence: CASSQTRTGRRNEKLFF. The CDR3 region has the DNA TGCGCCAGCAGCCAAACTCGAACAGGACGCAGGAATGAAAAACTGTTTTTT.

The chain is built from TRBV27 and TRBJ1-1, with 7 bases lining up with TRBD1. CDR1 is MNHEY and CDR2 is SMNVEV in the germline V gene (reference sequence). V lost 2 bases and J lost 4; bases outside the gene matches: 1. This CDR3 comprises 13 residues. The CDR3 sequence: CASSLNRGTEAFF. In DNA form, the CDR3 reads TGTGCCAGCAGTTTAAACAGGGGCACTGAAGCTTTCTTT.

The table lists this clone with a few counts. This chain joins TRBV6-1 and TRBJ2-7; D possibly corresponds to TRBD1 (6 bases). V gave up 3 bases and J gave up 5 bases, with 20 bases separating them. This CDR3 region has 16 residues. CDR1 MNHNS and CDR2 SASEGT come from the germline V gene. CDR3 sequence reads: CASSEATTGIADEQYF. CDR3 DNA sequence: TGTGCCAGCAGTGAGGCGACAACAGGGATCGCCGACGAGCAGTACTTC.

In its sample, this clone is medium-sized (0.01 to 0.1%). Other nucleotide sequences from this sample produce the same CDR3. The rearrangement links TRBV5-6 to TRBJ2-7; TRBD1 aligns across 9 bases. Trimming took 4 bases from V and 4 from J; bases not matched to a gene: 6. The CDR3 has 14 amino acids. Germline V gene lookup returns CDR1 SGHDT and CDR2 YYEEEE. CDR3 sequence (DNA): TGTGCCAGCAGCCCTGACAGGGGGGGGTACGAGCAGTACTTC. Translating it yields CASSPDRGGYEQYF.

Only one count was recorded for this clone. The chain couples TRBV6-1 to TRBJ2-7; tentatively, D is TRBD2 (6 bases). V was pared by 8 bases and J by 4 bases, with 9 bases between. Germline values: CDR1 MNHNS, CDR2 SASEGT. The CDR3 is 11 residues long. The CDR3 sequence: CASHGGYEQYF. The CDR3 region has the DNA TGTGCCAGCCATGGGGGGTACGAGCAGTACTTC.

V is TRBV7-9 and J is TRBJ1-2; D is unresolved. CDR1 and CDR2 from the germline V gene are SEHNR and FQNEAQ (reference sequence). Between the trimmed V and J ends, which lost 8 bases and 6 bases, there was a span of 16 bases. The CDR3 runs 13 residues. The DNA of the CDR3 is TGTGCCAGCGCTGTATCGGGAACTGATGGCTACACCTTC. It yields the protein CASAVSGTDGYTF.

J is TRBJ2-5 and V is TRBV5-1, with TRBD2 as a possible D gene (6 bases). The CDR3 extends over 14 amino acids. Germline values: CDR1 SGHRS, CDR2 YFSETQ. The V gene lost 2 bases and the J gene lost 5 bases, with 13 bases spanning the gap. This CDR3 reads CASSFSGGGETQYF. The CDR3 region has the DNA TGCGCCAGCAGCTTTAGCGGAGGTGGGGAGACCCAGTACTTC. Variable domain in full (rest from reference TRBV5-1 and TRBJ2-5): KAGVTQTPRYLIKTRGQQVTLSCSPISGHRSVSWYQQTPGQGLQFLFEYFSETQRNKGNFPGRFSGRQFSNSRSEMNVSTLELGDSALYLCASSFSGGGETQYFGPGTRLLVL.

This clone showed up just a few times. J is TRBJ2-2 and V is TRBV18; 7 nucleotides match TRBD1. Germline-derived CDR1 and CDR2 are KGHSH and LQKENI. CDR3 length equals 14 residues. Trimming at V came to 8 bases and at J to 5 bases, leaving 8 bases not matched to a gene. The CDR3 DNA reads TGTGCCAGCCGAGGAGAGGGGGCTACCGGGGAGCTGTTTTTT. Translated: CASRGEGATGELFF.

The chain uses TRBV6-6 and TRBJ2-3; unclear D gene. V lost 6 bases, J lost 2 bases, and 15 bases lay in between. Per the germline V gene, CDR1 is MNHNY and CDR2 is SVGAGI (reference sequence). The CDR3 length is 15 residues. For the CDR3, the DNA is TGTGCCAGCAGATCTCGACATACCTACACAGATACGCAGTATTTT. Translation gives CASRSRHTYTDTQYF.

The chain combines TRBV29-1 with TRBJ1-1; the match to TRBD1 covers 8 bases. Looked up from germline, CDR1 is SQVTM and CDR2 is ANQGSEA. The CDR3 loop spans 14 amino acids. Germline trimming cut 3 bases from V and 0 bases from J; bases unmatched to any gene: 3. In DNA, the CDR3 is TGCAGCGTTGAGCTGACAGGGGTGAACACTGAAGCTTTCTTT. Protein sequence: CSVELTGVNTEAFF.

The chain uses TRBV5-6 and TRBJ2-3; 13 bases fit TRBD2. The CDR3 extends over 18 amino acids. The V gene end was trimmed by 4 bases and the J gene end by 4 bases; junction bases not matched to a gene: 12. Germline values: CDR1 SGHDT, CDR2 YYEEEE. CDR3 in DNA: TGTGCCAGCAGCGCCGCCGGGACTAGCGGGACGGGGGCAGATACGCAGTATTTT. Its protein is CASSAAGTSGTGADTQYF.

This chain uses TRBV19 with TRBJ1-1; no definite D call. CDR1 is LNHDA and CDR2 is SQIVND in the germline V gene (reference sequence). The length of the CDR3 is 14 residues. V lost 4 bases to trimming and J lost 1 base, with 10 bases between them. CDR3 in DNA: TGTGCCAGTAGTAGCCGCGGCAGGAACACTGAAGCTTTCTTT. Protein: CASSSRGRNTEAFF.

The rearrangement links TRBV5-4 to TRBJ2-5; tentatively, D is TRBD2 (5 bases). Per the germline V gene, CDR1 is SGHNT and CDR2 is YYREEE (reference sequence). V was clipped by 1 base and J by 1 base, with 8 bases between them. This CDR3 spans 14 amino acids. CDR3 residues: CASSLNSGQETQYF. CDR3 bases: TGTGCCAGCAGCTTGAACAGCGGCCAAGAGACCCAGTACTTC.

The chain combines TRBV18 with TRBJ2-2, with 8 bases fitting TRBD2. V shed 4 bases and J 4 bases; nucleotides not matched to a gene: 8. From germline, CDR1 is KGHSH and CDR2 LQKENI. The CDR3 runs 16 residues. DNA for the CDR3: TGTGCCAGCTCACAGAAGCGGGGGCCGGGCACCGGGGAGCTGTTTTTT. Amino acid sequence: CASSQKRGPGTGELFF.

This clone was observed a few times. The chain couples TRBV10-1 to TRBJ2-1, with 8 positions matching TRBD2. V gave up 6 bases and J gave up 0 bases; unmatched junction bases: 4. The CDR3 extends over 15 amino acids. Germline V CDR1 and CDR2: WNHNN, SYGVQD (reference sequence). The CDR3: CASRYSGSSYNEQFF. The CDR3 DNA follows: TGCGCCAGCAGATACAGCGGGAGCTCCTACAATGAGCAGTTCTTC.

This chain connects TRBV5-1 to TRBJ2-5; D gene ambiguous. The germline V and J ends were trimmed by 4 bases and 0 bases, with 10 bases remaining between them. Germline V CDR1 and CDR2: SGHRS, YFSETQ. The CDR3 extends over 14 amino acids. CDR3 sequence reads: CASSLSAYQETQYF. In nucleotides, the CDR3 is TGCGCCAGCAGCCTCTCAGCGTACCAAGAGACCCAGTACTTC.

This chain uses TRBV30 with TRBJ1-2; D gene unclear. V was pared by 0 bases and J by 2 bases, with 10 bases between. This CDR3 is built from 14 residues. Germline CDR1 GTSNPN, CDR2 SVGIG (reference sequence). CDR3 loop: CAWSVSGSNYGYTF. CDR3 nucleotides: TGTGCCTGGAGTGTCTCCGGGAGCAACTATGGCTACACCTTC.

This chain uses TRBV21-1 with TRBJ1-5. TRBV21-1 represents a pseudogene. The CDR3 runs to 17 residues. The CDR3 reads CASSKGGTGGENQPQHF. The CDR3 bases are TGTGCCAGCAGCAAAGGGGGGACGGGGGGAGAAAATCAGCCCCAGCATTTT.

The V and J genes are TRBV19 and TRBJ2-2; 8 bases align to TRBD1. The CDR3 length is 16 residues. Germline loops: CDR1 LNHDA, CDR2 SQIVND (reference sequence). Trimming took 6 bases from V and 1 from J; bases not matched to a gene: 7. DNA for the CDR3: TGTGCCAGTAGAGACAGGGGAGGCTTGAACACCGGGGAGCTGTTTTTT. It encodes CASRDRGGLNTGELFF.

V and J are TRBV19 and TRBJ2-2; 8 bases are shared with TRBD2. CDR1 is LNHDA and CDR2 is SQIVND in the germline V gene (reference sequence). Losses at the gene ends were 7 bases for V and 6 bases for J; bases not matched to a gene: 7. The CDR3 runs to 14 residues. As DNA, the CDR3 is TGTGCCAGTAAGGCGGGAGGATACGCCGGGGAGCTGTTTTTT. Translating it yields CASKAGGYAGELFF.

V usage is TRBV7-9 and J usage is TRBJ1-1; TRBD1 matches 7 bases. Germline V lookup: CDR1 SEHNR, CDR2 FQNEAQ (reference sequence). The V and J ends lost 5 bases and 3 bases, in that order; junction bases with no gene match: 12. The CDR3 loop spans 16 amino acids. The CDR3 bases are TGTGCCAGCAGCCTTAGACAGGGACCCCAGTACACTGAAGCTTTCTTT. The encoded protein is CASSLRQGPQYTEAFF.

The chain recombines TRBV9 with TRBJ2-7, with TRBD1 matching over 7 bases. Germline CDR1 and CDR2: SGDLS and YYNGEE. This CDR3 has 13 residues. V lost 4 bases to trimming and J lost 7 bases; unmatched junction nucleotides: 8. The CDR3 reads CASSSWDSPEQYF. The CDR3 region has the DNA TGTGCCAGCAGCTCGTGGGACAGCCCTGAGCAGTACTTC.

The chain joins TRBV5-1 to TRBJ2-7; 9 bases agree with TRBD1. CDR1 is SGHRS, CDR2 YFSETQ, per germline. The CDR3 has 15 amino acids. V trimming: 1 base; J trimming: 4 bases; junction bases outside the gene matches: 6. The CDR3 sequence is CASSLWAGQGYEQYF. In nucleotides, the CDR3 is TGCGCCAGCAGCTTGTGGGCGGGACAGGGATACGAGCAGTACTTC.

CDR3 bases: TGTGCCAGCAGAAGGGGGGGACAGGGAAATGGCTACACCTTC. Protein: CASRRGGQGNGYTF. V usage is TRBV6-5 and J usage is TRBJ1-2; 9 bases align to TRBD1. Trimming removed 6 bases from V and 6 bases from J; junction bases left unmatched: 8. The CDR3 length is 14 residues. Germline-derived CDR1 and CDR2 are MNHEY and SVGAGI.

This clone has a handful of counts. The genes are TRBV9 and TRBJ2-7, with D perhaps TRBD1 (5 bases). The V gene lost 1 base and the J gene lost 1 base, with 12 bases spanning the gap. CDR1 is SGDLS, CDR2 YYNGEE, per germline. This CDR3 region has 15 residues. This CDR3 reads CASSVSGARSYEQYF. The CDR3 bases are TGTGCCAGCAGCGTATCTGGGGCGCGGTCCTACGAGCAGTACTTC.